This T cell receptor beta chain is drawn from a study of T cell repertoires in cytomegalovirus infection (dated by TCRdb to about 2019). For context, the study as a whole: Donor HLA type was relevant to the analysis, because carriage of CMV infection together with the matching HLA type was indicated by public TCR beta signatures.

Study-level results and caveats: In both this cohort and an independent cohort of approximately 350 donors, the cumulative frequency of public TCR beta family members distinguished carriers of CMV infection plus the relevant HLA type. The ex vivo response was dominated by HLA-C-restricted CMV-specific TCR beta clonotypes, and the single most frequent clonotype in two of eight donors was supplied by these HLA-C-restricted clonotypes.

V is reduced by 3 bases and J by 2 bases, leaving a spacing of 13 bases between them. Taken from cysteine to phenylalanine, the CDR3 has 16 residues. Of the read, only the CDR3 DNA is kept; its 48 bases are in frame from base 1. CDR1 and CDR2 were assigned from the germline V gene as SGHTA and FQGNSA. This sample was sequenced with an Illumina HiSeq 1500. The raw public reads went through TCRdb reprocessing: fastp at Q25, MiXCR clone calling, in-frame beta chains kept. Each entry merges the rows of one CDR3 protein and shows their most common DNA and genes. Counted in this sample were approximately 70,000 distinct CDR3 sequences; 4% of them appeared once. Around 21% of the sample comes from the top ten. For this clonotype: It has no known antigen specificity. Within one base of it there is no much larger clone, and no base qualities were kept.

Sequenced sample: PBMCs. This sequence was found in a human donor in good health (CMV status not recorded). Some clones in this sample may be carry-over from other donors' samples. In this chain, TRBV7-2 is recombined with TRBJ2-2, with no confidently assigned D gene. The DNA sequence is given as TGTGCCAGCAGCTTGGTTATCCTACCTAACACCGGGGAGCTGTTTTTT. This translates into CASSLVILPNTGELFF.